Below are 3 T cell receptor beta chains sequenced from a single sample in a study of CD8 T cells in ankylosing spondylitis. A single record per CDR3 protein comes from TCRdb applying MiXCR to the 5' RACE reads. The table includes 380,000 or so distinct CDR3 sequences, 20% to 25% detected once. Material for sequencing was blood, either unsorted or a sorted T cell fraction (not recorded which). The receptors were gathered from a male donor with ankylosing spondylitis or in good health (not recorded which).

The chain joins TRBV12-3 or TRBV12-4 to TRBJ2-3; the D gene could be TRBD1 or TRBD2 (6 bases each). The CDR3 runs 14 residues. Trimming stripped 7 bases from V and 4 bases from J, with 15 bases between. The CDR3 loop is CASTPPGAPDTQYF. Written as DNA, the CDR3 is TGTGCCAGCACCCCCCCGGGGGCCCCAGATACGCAGTATTTT.

V gene TRBV30 combines with J gene TRBJ2-7; tentatively, D is TRBD1 (6 bases). V shed 2 bases and J shed 0 bases, with 8 bases lying between them. The CDR3 runs 13 residues. Germline CDR1 reads GTSNPN; CDR2 reads SVGIG (reference sequence). CDR3 sequence (DNA): TGTGCCTGGAGTCAGGGGATCTCCTACGAGCAGTACTTC. This encodes CAWSQGISYEQYF.

The chain uses TRBV5-6 and TRBJ2-1; 11 nucleotides match TRBD2. The CDR3 loop spans 18 amino acids. Germline CDR1 reads SGHDT; CDR2 reads YYEEEE. The junction had 9 bases not matched to a gene; V was cut back by 4 bases and J by 0 bases. The CDR3, as DNA: TGTGCCAGCAGCCGCGAGACTAGCGGGATGTTCTCCTACAATGAGCAGTTCTTC. It codes for CASSRETSGMFSYNEQFF. The variable domain in full, completed from reference TRBV5-6 and TRBJ2-1, reads DAGVTQSPTHLIKTRGQQVTLRCSPKSGHDTVSWYQQALGQGPQFIFQYYEEEERQRGNFPDRFSGHQFPNYSSELNVNALLLGDSALYLCASSRETSGMFSYNEQFFGPGTRLTVL.